This TCR beta chain was identified during a study of CD8 T cells in ankylosing spondylitis. General study points: A TCR beta motif of 7 or 8 highly homologous variants appeared characteristic of ankylosing spondylitis blood.

The CDR3 has 18 residues. Unmatched junction bases numbered 18, after V lost 6 bases and J lost 4 bases. Germline loops: CDR1 LGHNT, CDR2 FRNRAP. To note about this clonotype: Its antigen is currently unknown.

TCRdb ran MiXCR on the 5' RACE reads and lists one entry per CDR3 protein. The data show 100,000 or so distinct CDR3 sequences, more than 8.5% seen once. This chain joins TRBV12-5 and TRBJ2-1; 7 nucleotides line up with TRBD1. What was sequenced was blood, either unsorted or a sorted T cell fraction (not recorded which). The receptor was isolated from a male donor with ankylosing spondylitis. The CDR3 region is CASGSGTVPLREYNEQFF. CDR3 bases: TGTGCTAGTGGGTCCGGGACAGTACCTCTACGAGAGTACAATGAGCAGTTCTTC.